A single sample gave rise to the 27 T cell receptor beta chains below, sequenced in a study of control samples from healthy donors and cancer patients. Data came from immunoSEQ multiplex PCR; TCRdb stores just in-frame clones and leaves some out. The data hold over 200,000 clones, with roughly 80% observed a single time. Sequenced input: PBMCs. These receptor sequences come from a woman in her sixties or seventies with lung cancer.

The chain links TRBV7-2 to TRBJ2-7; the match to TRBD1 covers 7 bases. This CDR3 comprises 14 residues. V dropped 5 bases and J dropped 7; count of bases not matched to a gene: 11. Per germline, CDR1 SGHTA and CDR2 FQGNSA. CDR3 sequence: CASSPRGGREEQYF. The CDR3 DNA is TGTGCCAGCAGCCCCAGAGGGGGCAGAGAAGAGCAGTACTTC.

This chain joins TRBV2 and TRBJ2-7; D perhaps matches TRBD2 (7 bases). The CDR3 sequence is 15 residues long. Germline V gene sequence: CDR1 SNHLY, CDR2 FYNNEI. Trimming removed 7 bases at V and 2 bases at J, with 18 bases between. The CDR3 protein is CASKGGLLETYEQYF. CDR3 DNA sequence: TGTGCCAGCAAGGGGGGGTTGCTAGAGACCTACGAGCAGTACTTC. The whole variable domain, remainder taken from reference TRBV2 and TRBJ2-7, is EPEVTQTPSHQVTQMGQEVILRCVPISNHLYFYWYRQILGQKVEFLVSFYNNEISEKSEIFDDQFSVERPDGSNFTLKIRSTKLEDSAMYFCASKGGLLETYEQYFGPGTRLTVT.

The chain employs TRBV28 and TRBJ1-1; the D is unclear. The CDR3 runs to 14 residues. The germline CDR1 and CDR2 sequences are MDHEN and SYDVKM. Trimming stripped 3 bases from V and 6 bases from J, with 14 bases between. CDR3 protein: CASSFQSLMAEAFF. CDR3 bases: TGTGCCAGCAGTTTCCAGTCCTTAATGGCTGAAGCTTTCTTT.

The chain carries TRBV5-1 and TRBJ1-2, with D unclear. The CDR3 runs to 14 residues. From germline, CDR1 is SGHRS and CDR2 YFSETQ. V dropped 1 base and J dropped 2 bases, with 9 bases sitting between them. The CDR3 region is CASSLNAANYGYTF. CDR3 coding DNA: TGCGCCAGCAGCTTGAATGCAGCGAACTATGGCTACACCTTC.

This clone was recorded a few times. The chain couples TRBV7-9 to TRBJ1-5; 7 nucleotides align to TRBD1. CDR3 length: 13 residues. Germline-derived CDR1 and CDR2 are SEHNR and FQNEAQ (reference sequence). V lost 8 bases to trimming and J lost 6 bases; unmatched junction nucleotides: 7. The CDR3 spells CASGDRVGQPQHF. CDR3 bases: TGTGCCAGCGGCGACAGGGTAGGTCAGCCCCAGCATTTT.

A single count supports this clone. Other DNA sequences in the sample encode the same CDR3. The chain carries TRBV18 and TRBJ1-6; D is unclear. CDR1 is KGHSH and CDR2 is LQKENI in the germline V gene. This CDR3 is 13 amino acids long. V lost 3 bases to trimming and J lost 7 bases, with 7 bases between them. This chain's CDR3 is CASSPGGNSPLHF. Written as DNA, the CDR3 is TGTGCCAGCTCACCTGGAGGGAATTCACCCCTCCACTTT.

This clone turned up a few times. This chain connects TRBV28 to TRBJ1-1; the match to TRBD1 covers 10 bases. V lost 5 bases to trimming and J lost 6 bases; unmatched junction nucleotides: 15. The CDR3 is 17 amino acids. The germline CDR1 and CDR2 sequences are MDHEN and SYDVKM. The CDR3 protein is CASSPPGQGMGGAEAFF. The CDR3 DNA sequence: TGTGCCAGCAGTCCGCCGGGACAGGGGATGGGTGGTGCTGAAGCTTTCTTT.

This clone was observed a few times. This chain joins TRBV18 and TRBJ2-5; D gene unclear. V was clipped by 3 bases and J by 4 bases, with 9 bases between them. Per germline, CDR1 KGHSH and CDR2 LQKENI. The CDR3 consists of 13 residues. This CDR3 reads CASSPLDGETQYF. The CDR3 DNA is TGTGCCAGCTCACCGCTGGACGGAGAGACCCAGTACTTC.

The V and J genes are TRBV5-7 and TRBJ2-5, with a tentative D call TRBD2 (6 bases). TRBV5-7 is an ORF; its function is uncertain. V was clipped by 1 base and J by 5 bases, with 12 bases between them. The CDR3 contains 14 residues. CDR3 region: CASSLIGGRETQYF. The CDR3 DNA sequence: TGTGCCAGCAGCTTGATCGGGGGTCGGGAGACCCAGTACTTC.

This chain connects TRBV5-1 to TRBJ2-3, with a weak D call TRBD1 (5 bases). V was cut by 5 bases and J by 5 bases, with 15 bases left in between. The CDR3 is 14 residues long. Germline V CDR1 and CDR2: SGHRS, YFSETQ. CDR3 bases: TGCGCCAGCAGTCCTAGGGGCGCAGGAGATACGCAGTATTTT. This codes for CASSPRGAGDTQYF.

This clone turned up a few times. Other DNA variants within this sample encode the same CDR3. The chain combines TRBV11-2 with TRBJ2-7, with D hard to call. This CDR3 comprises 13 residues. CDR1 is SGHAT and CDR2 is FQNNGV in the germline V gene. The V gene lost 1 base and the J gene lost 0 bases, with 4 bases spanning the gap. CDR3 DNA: TGTGCCAGCAGCTTAGGGTACTCCTACGAGCAGTACTTC. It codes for CASSLGYSYEQYF.

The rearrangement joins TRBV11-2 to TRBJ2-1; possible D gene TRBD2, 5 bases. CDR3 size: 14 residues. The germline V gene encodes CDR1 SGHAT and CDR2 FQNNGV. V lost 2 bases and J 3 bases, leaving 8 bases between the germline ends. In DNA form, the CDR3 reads TGTGCCAGCAGCTTATACGGGATCTACAATGAGCAGTTCTTC. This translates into CASSLYGIYNEQFF.

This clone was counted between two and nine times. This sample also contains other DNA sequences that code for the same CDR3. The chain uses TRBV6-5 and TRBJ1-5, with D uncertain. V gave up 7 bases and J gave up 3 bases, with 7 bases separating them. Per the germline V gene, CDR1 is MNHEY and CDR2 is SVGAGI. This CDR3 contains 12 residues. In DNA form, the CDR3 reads TGTGCCAGCACCCCAAACAATCAGCCCCAGCATTTT. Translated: CASTPNNQPQHF.

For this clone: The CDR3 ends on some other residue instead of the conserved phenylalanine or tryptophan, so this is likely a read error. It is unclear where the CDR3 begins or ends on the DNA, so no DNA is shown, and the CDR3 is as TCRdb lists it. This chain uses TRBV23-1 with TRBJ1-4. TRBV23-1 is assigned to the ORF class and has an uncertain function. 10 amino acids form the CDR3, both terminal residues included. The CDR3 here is CASSQSGRRN.

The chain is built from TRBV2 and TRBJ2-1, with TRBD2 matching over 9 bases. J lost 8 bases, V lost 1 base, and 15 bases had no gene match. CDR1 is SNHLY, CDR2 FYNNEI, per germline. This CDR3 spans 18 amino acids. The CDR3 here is CASSEEGSSGTSWDEQFF. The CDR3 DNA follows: TGTGCCAGCAGTGAAGAGGGGTCTAGCGGGACCTCTTGGGATGAGCAGTTCTTC.

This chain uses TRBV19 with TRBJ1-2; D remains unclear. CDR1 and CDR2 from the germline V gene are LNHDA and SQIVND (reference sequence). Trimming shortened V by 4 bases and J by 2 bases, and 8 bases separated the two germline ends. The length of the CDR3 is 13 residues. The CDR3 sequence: CASSRDKNYGYTF. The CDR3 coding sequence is TGTGCCAGTAGTAGAGACAAGAACTATGGCTACACCTTC.

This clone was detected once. In nucleotides, the CDR3 is TGTGCCAGTAGCGCAGGGAGTTCCTACGAGCAGTACTTC. Amino acid sequence: CASSAGSSYEQYF. The chain combines TRBV19 with TRBJ2-7, with D tentatively TRBD1 or TRBD2 (5 bases each). Looked up from germline, CDR1 is LNHDA and CDR2 is SQIVND (reference sequence). The CDR3 length is 13 residues. Trimming left V 6 bases short and J 1 base short, with 10 bases between. Drawing the rest from reference TRBV19 and TRBJ2-7, the complete variable domain is DGGITQSPKYLFRKEGQNVTLSCEQNLNHDAMYWYRQDPGQGLRLIYYSQIVNDFQKGDIAEGYSVSREKKESFPLTVTSAQKNPTAFYLCASSAGSSYEQYFGPGTRLTVT.

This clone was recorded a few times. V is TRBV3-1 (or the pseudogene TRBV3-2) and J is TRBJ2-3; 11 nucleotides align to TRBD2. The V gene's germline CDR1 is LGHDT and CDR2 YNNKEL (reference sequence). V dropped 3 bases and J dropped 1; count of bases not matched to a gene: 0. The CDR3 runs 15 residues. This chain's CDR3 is CASSQTSGGTDTQYF. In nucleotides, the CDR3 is TGTGCCAGCAGCCAGACTAGCGGGGGCACAGATACGCAGTATTTT.

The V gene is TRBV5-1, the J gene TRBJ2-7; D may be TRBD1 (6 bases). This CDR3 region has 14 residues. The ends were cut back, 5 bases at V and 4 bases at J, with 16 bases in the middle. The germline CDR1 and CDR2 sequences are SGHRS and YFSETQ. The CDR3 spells CASRGAPERYEQYF. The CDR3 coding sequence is TGCGCCAGCAGGGGGGCTCCAGAGAGGTACGAGCAGTACTTC.

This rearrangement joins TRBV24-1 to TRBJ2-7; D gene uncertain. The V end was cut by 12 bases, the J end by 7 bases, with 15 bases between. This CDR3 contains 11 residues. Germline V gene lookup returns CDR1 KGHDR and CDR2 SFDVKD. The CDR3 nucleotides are TGTGCCCCGGTTCATCTGGTTGAGCAGTACTTC. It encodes CAPVHLVEQYF.

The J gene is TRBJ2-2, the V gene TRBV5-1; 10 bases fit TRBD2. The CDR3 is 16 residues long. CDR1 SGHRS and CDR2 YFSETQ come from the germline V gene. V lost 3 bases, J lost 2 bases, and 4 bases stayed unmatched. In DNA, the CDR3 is TGCGCCAGCAGCTCTTCTAGCGGGGGAAACACCGGGGAGCTGTTTTTT. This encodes CASSSSSGGNTGELFF. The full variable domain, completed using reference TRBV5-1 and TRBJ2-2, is KAGVTQTPRYLIKTRGQQVTLSCSPISGHRSVSWYQQTPGQGLQFLFEYFSETQRNKGNFPGRFSGRQFSNSRSEMNVSTLELGDSALYLCASSSSSGGNTGELFFGEGSRLTVL.

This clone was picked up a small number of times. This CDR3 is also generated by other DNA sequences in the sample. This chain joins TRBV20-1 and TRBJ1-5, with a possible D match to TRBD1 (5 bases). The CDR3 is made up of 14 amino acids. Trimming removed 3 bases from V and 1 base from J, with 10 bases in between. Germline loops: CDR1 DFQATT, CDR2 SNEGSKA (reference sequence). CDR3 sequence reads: CSASLGPSNQPQHF. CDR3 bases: TGCAGTGCTAGTTTGGGACCGAGCAATCAGCCCCAGCATTTT.

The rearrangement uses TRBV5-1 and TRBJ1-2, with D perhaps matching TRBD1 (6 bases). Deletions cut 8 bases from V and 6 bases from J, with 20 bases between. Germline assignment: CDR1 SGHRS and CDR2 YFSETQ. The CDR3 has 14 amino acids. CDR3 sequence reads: CARPDLYRAHGYTF. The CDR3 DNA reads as TGCGCCAGACCCGATTTATACAGGGCGCATGGCTACACCTTC. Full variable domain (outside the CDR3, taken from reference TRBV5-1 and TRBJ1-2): KAGVTQTPRYLIKTRGQQVTLSCSPISGHRSVSWYQQTPGQGLQFLFEYFSETQRNKGNFPGRFSGRQFSNSRSEMNVSTLELGDSALYLCARPDLYRAHGYTFGSGTRLTVV.

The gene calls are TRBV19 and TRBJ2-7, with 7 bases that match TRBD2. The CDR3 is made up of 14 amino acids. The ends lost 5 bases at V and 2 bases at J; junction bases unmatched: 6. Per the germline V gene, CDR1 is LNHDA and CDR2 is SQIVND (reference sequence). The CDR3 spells CASSYQGGTYEQYF. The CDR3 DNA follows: TGTGCCAGTAGTTACCAGGGAGGGACCTACGAGCAGTACTTC.

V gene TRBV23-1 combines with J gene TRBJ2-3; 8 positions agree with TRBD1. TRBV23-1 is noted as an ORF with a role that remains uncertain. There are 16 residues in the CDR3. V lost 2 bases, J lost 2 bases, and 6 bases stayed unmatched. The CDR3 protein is CASSQTTGAYTDTQYF. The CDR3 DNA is TGCGCCAGCAGTCAAACGACAGGGGCGTACACAGATACGCAGTATTTT.

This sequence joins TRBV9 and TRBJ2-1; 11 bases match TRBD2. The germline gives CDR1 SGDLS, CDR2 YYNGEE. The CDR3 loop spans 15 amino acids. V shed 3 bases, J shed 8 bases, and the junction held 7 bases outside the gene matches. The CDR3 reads CASSGTSGSGDEQFF. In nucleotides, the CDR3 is TGTGCCAGCAGCGGGACTAGCGGGTCCGGGGATGAGCAGTTCTTC.

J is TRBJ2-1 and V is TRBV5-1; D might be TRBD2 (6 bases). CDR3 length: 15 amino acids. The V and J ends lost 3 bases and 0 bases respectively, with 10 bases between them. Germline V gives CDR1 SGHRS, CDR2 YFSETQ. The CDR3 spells CASSSDGSSYNEQFF. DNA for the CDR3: TGCGCCAGCAGCTCGGACGGGAGCTCCTACAATGAGCAGTTCTTC.